The sequence of this T cell receptor (beta chain) was determined in a study of blood T cells in healthy people across ages. In the study overall: Template switching recovered approximately one barcoded beta molecule for every two T cells.

Sample-barcoded 5' priming and a J-beta primer mix drove a second PCR of roughly 7 to 11 cycles. Each CDR3 protein gets one entry after TCRdb re-called the 5' RACE reads with MiXCR. The table records about a million distinct CDR3 sequences, roughly 51% of them present only once. The CDR3 is made up of 12 amino acids. Germline V gene sequence: CDR1 LGHDT, CDR2 YNNKEL (reference sequence). V lost 2 bases, J lost 12 bases, and 11 bases lay in between. The sequence was obtained from a woman aged 55 to 70 in good health. Sequencing input: blood. This chain joins TRBV3-1 and TRBJ2-1; D is unclear. The CDR3 protein is CASSQSSGWQFF. The DNA for the CDR3 is TGTGCCAGCAGCCAAAGTTCTGGGTGGCAGTTCTTC.